This is a list of T cell receptor beta chains from one sample in a study of cytomegalovirus exposure and HLA in healthy donors. Produced via immunoSEQ multiplex PCR; TCRdb's table is partial and in-frame only. The table lists roughly 43,000 clones, 60% to 80% of them singletons, with 1.4% in the top ten. The source material was PBMCs. The receptors derive from a man aged 25-45 years in good health and CMV-seronegative. The CDR3 runs from the conserved cysteine through the conserved F or W. Each record gives: CDR3 DNA, CDR3 protein, CDR3 length, clone size, D gene, J gene, V gene. A D gene is named only where the DNA matches it firmly. Clone sizes are given selectively: once, few, many, or a class where the clone is expanded.

CDR3 DNA: TGTGCCAGCAGCCTCGGGACAGGGACGGCTGGCTACACCTTC
CDR3 protein: CASSLGTGTAGYTF
CDR3 length: 14
clone size: -
D gene: TRBD1
J gene: TRBJ1-2
V gene: TRBV5-4

CDR3 DNA: TGTGCCAGCAGCTCCGGGATCCGACGGGTTGGCTACACCTTC
CDR3 protein: CASSSGIRRVGYTF
CDR3 length: 14
clone size: once
D gene: -
J gene: TRBJ1-2
V gene: TRBV5-4

CDR3 DNA: TGTGCCAGCAGTTTAATGGCAGTCAGCACAGATACGCAGTATTTT
CDR3 protein: CASSLMAVSTDTQYF
CDR3 length: 15
clone size: -
D gene: -
J gene: TRBJ2-3
V gene: TRBV27

CDR3 DNA: TGTGCCAGCAGCGTAGGCGGCAACCGGTATCAGCCCCAGCATTTT
CDR3 protein: CASSVGGNRYQPQHF
CDR3 length: 15
clone size: -
D gene: -
J gene: TRBJ1-5
V gene: TRBV9

CDR3 DNA: TGTGCCAGCAGTCCCCCCCGAACCAGCTCTGGAAACACCATATATTTT
CDR3 protein: CASSPPRTSSGNTIYF
CDR3 length: 16
clone size: -
D gene: -
J gene: TRBJ1-3
V gene: TRBV28

CDR3 DNA: TGTGCCAGCAGCTTAGGCCGGGACAGAAATTCACCCCTCCACTTT
CDR3 protein: CASSLGRDRNSPLHF
CDR3 length: 15
clone size: -
D gene: TRBD1
J gene: TRBJ1-6
V gene: TRBV7-2

CDR3 DNA: TGTGCCTGGAGGCTGGGAGGCACCGGGGAGCTGTTTTTT
CDR3 protein: CAWRLGGTGELFF
CDR3 length: 13
clone size: -
D gene: -
J gene: TRBJ2-2
V gene: TRBV30

CDR3 DNA: TGCAGTGCTAGAGATCGTCGGGCCCAGCATTTT
CDR3 protein: CSARDRRAQHF
CDR3 length: 11
clone size: -
D gene: -
J gene: TRBJ1-5
V gene: TRBV20-1

CDR3 DNA: TGTGCCAGCAGCTTAAGTAGCGCCAATGAGCAGTTCTTC
CDR3 protein: CASSLSSANEQFF
CDR3 length: 13
clone size: -
D gene: -
J gene: TRBJ2-1
V gene: TRBV11-3

CDR3 DNA: TGTGCCAGCAGCCGCCTTGGGGGAGGTTCGGATACGCAGTATTTT
CDR3 protein: CASSRLGGGSDTQYF
CDR3 length: 15
clone size: -
D gene: -
J gene: TRBJ2-3
V gene: TRBV7-8

CDR3 DNA: TGTGCCTGGAGTTCCGGGACAGTAGATTCACCCCTCCACTTT
CDR3 protein: CAWSSGTVDSPLHF
CDR3 length: 14
clone size: -
D gene: TRBD1
J gene: TRBJ1-6
V gene: TRBV30

CDR3 DNA: TGTGCCATCAGTGAGTCGACTTCTAGCGAGAACTACGAGCAGTACTTC
CDR3 protein: CAISESTSSENYEQYF
CDR3 length: 16
clone size: -
D gene: -
J gene: TRBJ2-7
V gene: TRBV10-3

CDR3 DNA: TGTGCCAGCAGTGCCGGGACTAGCGGCAATGAGCAGTTCTTC
CDR3 protein: CASSAGTSGNEQFF
CDR3 length: 14
clone size: once
D gene: TRBD2
J gene: TRBJ2-1
V gene: TRBV6-4

CDR3 DNA: TGTGCCAGCAGTCGTCCCGGGACAGGGAACCAAGAGACCCAGTACTTC
CDR3 protein: CASSRPGTGNQETQYF
CDR3 length: 16
clone size: -
D gene: TRBD1
J gene: TRBJ2-5
V gene: TRBV7-9

CDR3 DNA: TGTGCCAGCTGGCGTGGGGGGAGCTCCTACGAGCAGTACTTC
CDR3 protein: CASWRGGSSYEQYF
CDR3 length: 14
clone size: -
D gene: -
J gene: TRBJ2-7
V gene: TRBV28

CDR3 DNA: TGTGCCAGCAGCCCCGACTCACCTGGGGAAAAACTGTTTTTT
CDR3 protein: CASSPDSPGEKLFF
CDR3 length: 14
clone size: -
D gene: -
J gene: TRBJ1-4
V gene: TRBV5-4

CDR3 DNA: TGTGCCAGCAGTGCTGTCTACAATGAGCAGTTCTTC
CDR3 protein: CASSAVYNEQFF
CDR3 length: 12
clone size: -
D gene: -
J gene: TRBJ2-1
V gene: TRBV2

CDR3 DNA: TGTGCCAGCAGTGAACTCATGGAGGGGGGGCGTGGGTCCCAGTACTTC
CDR3 protein: CASSELMEGGRGSQYF
CDR3 length: 16
clone size: -
D gene: -
J gene: TRBJ2-5
V gene: TRBV6-1

CDR3 DNA: TGTGCCAGCAGCTCGGGACAGGGGGTAGACAATGAGCAGTTCTTC
CDR3 protein: CASSSGQGVDNEQFF
CDR3 length: 15
clone size: -
D gene: TRBD1
J gene: TRBJ2-1
V gene: TRBV5-5

CDR3 DNA: TGCGCCAGCAGCCATGCCGGGACAGGATCCTACGAGCAGTACTTC
CDR3 protein: CASSHAGTGSYEQYF
CDR3 length: 15
clone size: -
D gene: TRBD1
J gene: TRBJ2-7
V gene: TRBV4-3

CDR3 DNA: TGTGCCAGCAGTCAAGAACAGGAGAGTCAGCCCCAGCATTTT
CDR3 protein: CASSQEQESQPQHF
CDR3 length: 14
clone size: -
D gene: -
J gene: TRBJ1-5
V gene: TRBV2

CDR3 DNA: TGTGCCAGCAGTTTATCCGGGACAGGCTCCTACGAGCAGTACTTC
CDR3 protein: CASSLSGTGSYEQYF
CDR3 length: 15
clone size: -
D gene: TRBD1
J gene: TRBJ2-7
V gene: TRBV28

CDR3 DNA: TGTGCCAGCAGTGATGACAGGGGGATCTGGGATACGCAGTATTTT
CDR3 protein: CASSDDRGIWDTQYF
CDR3 length: 15
clone size: once
D gene: TRBD1
J gene: TRBJ2-3
V gene: TRBV25-1

CDR3 DNA: TGTGCCAGCACCATAAAGGTCTGTCAGGGACTAGCGGGGACGGGGTACAATGAGCAGTTCTTC
CDR3 protein: CASTIKVCQGLAGTGYNEQFF
CDR3 length: 21
clone size: -
D gene: -
J gene: TRBJ2-1
V gene: TRBV21-1

CDR3 DNA: TGTGCCAGCGAGCGGGGGGACGGCACAGATACGCAGTATTTT
CDR3 protein: CASERGDGTDTQYF
CDR3 length: 14
clone size: few
D gene: TRBD2
J gene: TRBJ2-3
V gene: TRBV27

CDR3 DNA: TGTGCCAGCAGTAGGACACCGAATAGCCAAGAGACCCAGTACTTC
CDR3 protein: CASSRTPNSQETQYF
CDR3 length: 15
clone size: -
D gene: -
J gene: TRBJ2-5
V gene: TRBV6-6

CDR3 DNA: TGTGCCAGCAGCCAAAGGGGTGGGTCGCCCGGAAACACCATATATTTT
CDR3 protein: CASSQRGGSPGNTIYF
CDR3 length: 16
clone size: -
D gene: -
J gene: TRBJ1-3
V gene: TRBV14

CDR3 DNA: TGCGCCAGCACTCCTAGCGGGAAGAAGAACACCGGGGAGCTGTTTTTT
CDR3 protein: CASTPSGKKNTGELFF
CDR3 length: 16
clone size: few
D gene: TRBD2
J gene: TRBJ2-2
V gene: TRBV10-2

CDR3 DNA: TGTGCCAGCAGCAACTTGGAGGGCCTCGGCACAGATACGCAGTATTTT
CDR3 protein: CASSNLEGLGTDTQYF
CDR3 length: 16
clone size: -
D gene: -
J gene: TRBJ2-3
V gene: TRBV7-9

CDR3 DNA: TGTGCCAGCTCACCACCATCGGACAGGGTGGTAAACATTCAGTACTTC
CDR3 protein: CASSPPSDRVVNIQYF
CDR3 length: 16
clone size: once
D gene: TRBD1
J gene: TRBJ2-4
V gene: TRBV18

CDR3 DNA: TGCGCCAGCAGCTTGGAAGGGGCCCACACCGGGGAGCTGTTTTTT
CDR3 protein: CASSLEGAHTGELFF
CDR3 length: 15
clone size: -
D gene: -
J gene: TRBJ2-2
V gene: TRBV5-1

CDR3 DNA: TGTGCCAGTACCCTTCACATAGCGGGGACCTACGAGCAGTACTTC
CDR3 protein: CASTLHIAGTYEQYF
CDR3 length: 15
clone size: -
D gene: TRBD2
J gene: TRBJ2-7
V gene: TRBV19

CDR3 DNA: TGTGCCAGCAGCGGGGGACAGGGGGTTTACAATGAGCAGTTCTTC
CDR3 protein: CASSGGQGVYNEQFF
CDR3 length: 15
clone size: -
D gene: TRBD1
J gene: TRBJ2-1
V gene: TRBV5-6

CDR3 DNA: TGTGCCAGCTCACCCGAGTCGTCGTCCTACGAGCAGTACTTC
CDR3 protein: CASSPESSSYEQYF
CDR3 length: 14
clone size: -
D gene: -
J gene: TRBJ2-7
V gene: TRBV18

CDR3 DNA: TGTGCCAGCAGCCCCACGACTAGCGGGACCTACGAGCAGTACTTC
CDR3 protein: CASSPTTSGTYEQYF
CDR3 length: 15
clone size: -
D gene: TRBD2
J gene: TRBJ2-7
V gene: TRBV5-4

CDR3 DNA: TGTGCCAGCAGCCCCCGGACAGGGTACCATATGAACACTGAAGCTTTCTTT
CDR3 protein: CASSPRTGYHMNTEAFF
CDR3 length: 17
clone size: -
D gene: TRBD1
J gene: TRBJ1-1
V gene: TRBV11-1